The clone carrying this T cell receptor beta chain has just a few counts. Its antigen is as yet unknown. The team produced cDNA through 5'RACE using 10-nucleotide random UMIs. Sequencing runs each yielded over 160 million TCR-beta sequences from 15-18 subjects. TCRdb re-analysed the 5' RACE reads in MiXCR, keeping a single row per CDR3 protein. Here the sample spans 18,000 or so distinct CDR3 sequences, under 35% being singletons. The sample originates from a study of neurological immune-mediated disorders. General study findings and limits: None of the CDR3 amino acid sequences in expanded clones turned up in more than one subject, which points to private repertoires in all groups. Falling below healthy controls, multiple sclerosis showed the least TCR clonal expansion, while HTLV-1-associated myelopathy showed the most.

The V gene lost 4 bases and the J gene lost 3 bases, with 0 bases spanning the gap. The CDR3 has 10 residues. The rearrangement links TRBV12-3 or TRBV12-4 to TRBJ1-2; D remains unclear. The source of this sequence is a man in his fifties with HTLV-1-associated myelopathy (HAM/TSP). Material for sequencing was PBMCs. CDR3 DNA: TGTGCCAGCAGTTACTATGGCTACACCTTC. This codes for CASSYYGYTF.